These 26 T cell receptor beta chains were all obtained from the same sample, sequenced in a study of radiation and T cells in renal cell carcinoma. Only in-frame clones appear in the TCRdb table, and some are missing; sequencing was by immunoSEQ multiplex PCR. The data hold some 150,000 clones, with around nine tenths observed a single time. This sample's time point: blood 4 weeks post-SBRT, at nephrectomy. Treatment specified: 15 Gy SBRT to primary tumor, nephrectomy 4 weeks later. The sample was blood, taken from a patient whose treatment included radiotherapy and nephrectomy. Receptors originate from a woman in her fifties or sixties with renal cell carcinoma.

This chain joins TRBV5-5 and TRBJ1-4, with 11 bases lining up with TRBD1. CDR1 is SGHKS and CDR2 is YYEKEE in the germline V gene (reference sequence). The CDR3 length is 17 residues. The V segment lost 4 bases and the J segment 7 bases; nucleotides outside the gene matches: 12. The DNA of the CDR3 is TGTGCCAGCAGCCTCGGACAGGGGGCCTTAGTTGTTGAAAAACTGTTTTTT. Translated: CASSLGQGALVVEKLFF. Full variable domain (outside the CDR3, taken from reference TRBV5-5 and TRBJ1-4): DAGVTQSPTHLIKTRGQQVTLRCSPISGHKSVSWYQQVLGQGPQFIFQYYEKEERGRGNFPDRFSARQFPNYSSELNVNALLLGDSALYLCASSLGQGALVVEKLFFGSGTQLSVL.

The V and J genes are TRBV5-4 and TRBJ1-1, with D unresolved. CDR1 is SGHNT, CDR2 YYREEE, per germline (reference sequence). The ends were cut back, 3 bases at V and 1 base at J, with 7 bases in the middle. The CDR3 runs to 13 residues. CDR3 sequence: CASSYDTNTEAFF. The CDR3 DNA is TGTGCCAGCAGCTATGACACGAACACTGAAGCTTTCTTT.

In DNA form, the CDR3 reads TGTGCCACCAGCAGAGATGCGGTAGCGGGAGATGAGCAGTTCTTC. Amino acids: CATSRDAVAGDEQFF. The gene calls are TRBV15 and TRBJ2-1; 9 bases are a match to TRBD2. The CDR3 covers 15 residues. CDR1 and CDR2 from the germline V gene are LNHNV and YYDKDF (reference sequence). V shed 0 bases, J shed 8 bases, and the junction held 5 bases outside the gene matches.

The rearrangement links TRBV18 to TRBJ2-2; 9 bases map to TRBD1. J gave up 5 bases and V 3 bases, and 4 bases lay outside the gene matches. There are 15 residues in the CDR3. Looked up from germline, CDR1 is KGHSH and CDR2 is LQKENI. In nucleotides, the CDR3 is TGTGCCAGCTCACCGGGGACAGGGTGGACCGGGGAGCTGTTTTTT. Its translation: CASSPGTGWTGELFF.

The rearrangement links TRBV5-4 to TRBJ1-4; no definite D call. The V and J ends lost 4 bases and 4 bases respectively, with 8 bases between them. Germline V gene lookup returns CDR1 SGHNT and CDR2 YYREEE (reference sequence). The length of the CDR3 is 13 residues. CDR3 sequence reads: CASSPPNNEKLFF. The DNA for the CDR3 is TGTGCCAGCAGCCCCCCCAATAATGAAAAACTGTTTTTT.

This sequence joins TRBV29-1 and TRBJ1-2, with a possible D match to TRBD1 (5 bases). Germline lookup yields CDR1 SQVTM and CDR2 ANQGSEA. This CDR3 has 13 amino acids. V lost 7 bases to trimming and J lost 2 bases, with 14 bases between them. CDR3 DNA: TGCAGCGGTGGGGCAGGGAGAAACTATGGCTACACCTTC. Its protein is CSGGAGRNYGYTF.

The CDR3 is CASSQTTGSNSPLHF. In nucleotides, the CDR3 is TGTGCCAGTAGTCAAACGACAGGGTCCAATTCACCCCTCCACTTT. The chain couples TRBV19 to TRBJ1-6; 7 nucleotides line up with TRBD1. The CDR3 totals 15 residues. Germline V CDR1 and CDR2: LNHDA, SQIVND (reference sequence). With 5 bases clipped from V and 7 bases from J, the junction kept 8 bases outside the gene matches.

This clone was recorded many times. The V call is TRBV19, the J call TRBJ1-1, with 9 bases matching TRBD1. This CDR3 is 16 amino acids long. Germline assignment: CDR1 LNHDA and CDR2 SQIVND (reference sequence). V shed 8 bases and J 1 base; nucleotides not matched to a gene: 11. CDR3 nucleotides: TGTGCCAGTGGGACAGGGATAAGGGGACCGAACACTGAAGCTTTCTTT. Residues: CASGTGIRGPNTEAFF.

Here the CDR3 DNA reads TGTGCCAGCAGCAAGGACAGATACTACGAGCAGTACTTC. Translation: CASSKDRYYEQYF. This rearrangement joins TRBV11-3 to TRBJ2-7, with TRBD1 as a possible D gene (6 bases). The germline V gene has CDR1 SGHNT and CDR2 YENEEA. V dropped 5 bases and J dropped 3 bases, with 11 bases sitting between them. The CDR3 length is 13 residues.

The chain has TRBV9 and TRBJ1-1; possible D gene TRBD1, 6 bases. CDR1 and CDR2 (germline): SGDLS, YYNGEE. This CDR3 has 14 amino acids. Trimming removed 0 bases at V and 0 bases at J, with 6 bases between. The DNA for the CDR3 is TGTGCCAGCAGCGTAGGGACAGTGAACACTGAAGCTTTCTTT. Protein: CASSVGTVNTEAFF.

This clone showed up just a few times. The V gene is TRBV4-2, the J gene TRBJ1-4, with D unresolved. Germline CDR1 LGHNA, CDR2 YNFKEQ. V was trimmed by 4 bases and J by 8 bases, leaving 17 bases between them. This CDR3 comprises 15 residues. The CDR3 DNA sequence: TGTGCCAGCAGCCCCCAGTGGGGAGCGGGCGAAAAACTGTTTTTT. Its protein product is CASSPQWGAGEKLFF.

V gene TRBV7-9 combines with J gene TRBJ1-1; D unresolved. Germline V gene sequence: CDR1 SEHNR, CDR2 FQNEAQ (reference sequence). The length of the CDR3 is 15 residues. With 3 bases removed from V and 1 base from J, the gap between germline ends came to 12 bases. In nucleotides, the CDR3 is TGTGCCAGCAGCTTCCAAGCCACGGAGAACACTGAAGCTTTCTTT. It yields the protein CASSFQATENTEAFF.

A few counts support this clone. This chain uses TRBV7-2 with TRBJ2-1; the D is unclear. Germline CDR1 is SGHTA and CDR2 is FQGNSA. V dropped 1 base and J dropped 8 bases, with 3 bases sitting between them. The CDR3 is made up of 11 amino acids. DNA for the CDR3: TGTGCCAGCAGCTTAGTCGATGAGCAGTTCTTC. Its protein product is CASSLVDEQFF.

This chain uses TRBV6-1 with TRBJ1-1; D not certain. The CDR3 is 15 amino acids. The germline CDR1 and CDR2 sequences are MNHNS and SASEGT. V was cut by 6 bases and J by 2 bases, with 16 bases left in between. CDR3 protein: CASSQSLAGNTEAFF. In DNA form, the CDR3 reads TGTGCCAGCAGCCAGTCACTAGCCGGCAACACTGAAGCTTTCTTT.

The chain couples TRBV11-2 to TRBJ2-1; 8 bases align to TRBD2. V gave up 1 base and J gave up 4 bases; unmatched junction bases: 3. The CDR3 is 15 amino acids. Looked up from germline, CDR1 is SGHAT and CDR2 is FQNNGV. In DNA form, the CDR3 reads TGTGCCAGCAGCTTAGCGGGGGGGCGATACAATGAGCAGTTCTTC. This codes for CASSLAGGRYNEQFF.

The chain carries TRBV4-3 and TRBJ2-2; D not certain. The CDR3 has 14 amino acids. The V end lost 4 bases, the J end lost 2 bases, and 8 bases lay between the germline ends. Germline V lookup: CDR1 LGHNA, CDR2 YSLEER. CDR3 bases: TGCGCCAGCAGCCCACAGTCAAACACCGGGGAGCTGTTTTTT. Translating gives CASSPQSNTGELFF.

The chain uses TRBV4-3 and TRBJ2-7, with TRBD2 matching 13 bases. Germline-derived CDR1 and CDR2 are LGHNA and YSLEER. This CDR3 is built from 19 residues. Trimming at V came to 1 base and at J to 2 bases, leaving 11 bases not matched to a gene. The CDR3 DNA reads TGCGCCAGCAGCCAAGTAGGGGGGGCCGGACTAGCGGGGGCCTACGAGCAGTACTTC. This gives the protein CASSQVGGAGLAGAYEQYF.

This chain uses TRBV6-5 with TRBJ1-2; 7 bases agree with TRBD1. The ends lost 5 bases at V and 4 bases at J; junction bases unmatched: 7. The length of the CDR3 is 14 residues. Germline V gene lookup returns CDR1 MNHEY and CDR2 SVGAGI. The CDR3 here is CASSRGGQSYGYTF. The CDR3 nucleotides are TGTGCCAGCAGTAGGGGGGGACAGAGCTATGGCTACACCTTC.

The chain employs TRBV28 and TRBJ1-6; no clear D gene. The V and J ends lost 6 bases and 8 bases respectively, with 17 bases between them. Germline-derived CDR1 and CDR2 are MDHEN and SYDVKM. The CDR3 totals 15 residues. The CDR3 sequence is CASSPRGGWDSPLHF. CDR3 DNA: TGTGCCAGCAGCCCCAGAGGAGGCTGGGATTCACCCCTCCACTTT.

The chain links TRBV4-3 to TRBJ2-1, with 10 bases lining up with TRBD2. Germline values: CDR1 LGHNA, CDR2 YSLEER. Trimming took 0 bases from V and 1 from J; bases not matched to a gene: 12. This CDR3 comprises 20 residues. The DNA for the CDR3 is TGCGCCAGCAGCCAAGATTATGGGCTAGCGGGAGAAGGGTCCTACAATGAGCAGTTCTTC. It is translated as CASSQDYGLAGEGSYNEQFF.

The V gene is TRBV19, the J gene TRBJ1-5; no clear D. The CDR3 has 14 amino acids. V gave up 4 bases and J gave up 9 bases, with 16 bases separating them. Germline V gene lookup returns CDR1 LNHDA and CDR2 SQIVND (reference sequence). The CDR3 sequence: CASSTETDLGPQHF. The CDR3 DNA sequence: TGTGCCAGTAGTACAGAGACGGATTTAGGGCCCCAGCATTTT.

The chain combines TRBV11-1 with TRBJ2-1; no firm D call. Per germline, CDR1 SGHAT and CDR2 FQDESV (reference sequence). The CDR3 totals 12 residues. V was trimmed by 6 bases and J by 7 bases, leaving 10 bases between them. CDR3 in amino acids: CASSMFGNEQFF. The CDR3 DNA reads TGTGCCAGCAGTATGTTCGGGAATGAGCAGTTCTTC.

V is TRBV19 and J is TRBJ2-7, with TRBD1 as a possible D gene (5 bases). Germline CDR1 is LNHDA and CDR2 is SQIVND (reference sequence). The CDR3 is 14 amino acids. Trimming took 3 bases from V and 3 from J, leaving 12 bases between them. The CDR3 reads CASSIVQGGYEQYF. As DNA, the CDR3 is TGTGCCAGTAGTATTGTGCAGGGCGGCTACGAGCAGTACTTC.

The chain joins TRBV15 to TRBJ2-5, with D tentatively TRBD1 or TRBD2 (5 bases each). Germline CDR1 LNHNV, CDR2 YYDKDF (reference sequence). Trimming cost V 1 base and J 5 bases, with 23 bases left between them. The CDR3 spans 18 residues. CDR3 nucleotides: TGTGCCACCAGCAGAGGGGTTGTGGGGGTTCGGGTCAAGGAGACCCAGTACTTC. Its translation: CATSRGVVGVRVKETQYF.

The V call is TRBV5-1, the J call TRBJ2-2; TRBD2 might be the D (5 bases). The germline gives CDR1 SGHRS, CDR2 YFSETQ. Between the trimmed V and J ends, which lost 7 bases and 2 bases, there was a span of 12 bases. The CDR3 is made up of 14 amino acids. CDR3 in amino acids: CASLETGNTGELFF. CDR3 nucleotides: TGCGCCAGCCTGGAGACGGGAAACACCGGGGAGCTGTTTTTT.

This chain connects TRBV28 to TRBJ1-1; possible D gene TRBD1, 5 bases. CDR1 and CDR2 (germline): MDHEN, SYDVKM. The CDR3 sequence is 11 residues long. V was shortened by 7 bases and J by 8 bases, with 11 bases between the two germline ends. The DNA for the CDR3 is TGTGCCAGCAACCAGGGAGGGGAAGCTTTCTTT. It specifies CASNQGGEAFF. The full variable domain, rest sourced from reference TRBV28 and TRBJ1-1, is DVKVTQSSRYLVKRTGEKVFLECVQDMDHENMFWYRQDPGLGLRLIYFSYDVKMKEKGDIPEGYSVSREKKERFSLILESASTNQTSMYLCASNQGGEAFFGQGTRLTVV.